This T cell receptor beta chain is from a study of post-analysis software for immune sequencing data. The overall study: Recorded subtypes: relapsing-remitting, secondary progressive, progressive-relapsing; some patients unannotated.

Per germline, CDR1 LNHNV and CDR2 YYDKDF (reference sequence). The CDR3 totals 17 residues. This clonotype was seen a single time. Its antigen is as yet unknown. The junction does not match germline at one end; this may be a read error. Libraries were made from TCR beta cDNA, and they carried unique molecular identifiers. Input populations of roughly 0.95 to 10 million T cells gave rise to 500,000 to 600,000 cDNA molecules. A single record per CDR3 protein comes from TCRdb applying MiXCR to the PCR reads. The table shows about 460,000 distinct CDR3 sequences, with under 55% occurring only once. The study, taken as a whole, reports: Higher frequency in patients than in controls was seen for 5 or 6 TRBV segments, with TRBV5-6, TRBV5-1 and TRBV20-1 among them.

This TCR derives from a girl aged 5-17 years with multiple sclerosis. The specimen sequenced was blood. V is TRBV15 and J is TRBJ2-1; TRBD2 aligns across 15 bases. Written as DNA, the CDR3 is TGTACCACCAGCAGAGGACTAGCGGGAGGGATTTACAATGAGCAGTTCTTC. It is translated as CTTSRGLAGGIYNEQFF.